The 29 T cell receptor beta chains below come from one sample, sequenced in a study of CD8+CD57+ T cells in acquired aplastic anemia. Genomic DNA was employed as the template in profiling TCR beta VDJ and CDR3. TCRdb reprocessed the reads via MiXCR and lists one record per CDR3 protein. The table has roughly 150,000 distinct CDR3 sequences, roughly 45% seen once; the top ten hold over 0.95%. Sequencing used sorted CD4+, CD8+, or CD8+CD57+ T cells (not recorded which) from PBMCs. All receptors come from a human donor in good health.

Comment on this clonotype: A much larger clone lies a single base off, so this may be a read error. The gene calls are TRBV20-1 and TRBJ2-3, with 10 bases matching TRBD2. CDR3 length: 14 residues. Germline CDR1 DFQATT, CDR2 SNEGSKA (reference sequence). V was pared by 5 bases and J by 2 bases, with 4 bases of the junction left unmatched. CDR3 sequence (DNA): TGCAGTGCTGAAGCGGGGGGGAACACAGATACGCAGTATTTT. Translation gives CSAEAGGNTDTQYF.

The rearrangement joins TRBV20-1 to TRBJ1-2; D uncertain. Trimming stripped 6 bases from V and 2 bases from J, with 10 bases between. Looked up from germline, CDR1 is DFQATT and CDR2 is SNEGSKA (reference sequence). The CDR3 totals 12 residues. The CDR3 DNA reads TGCAGTGCCAGAACCAGAAACTATGGCTACACCTTC. Protein sequence: CSARTRNYGYTF.

This clonotype was detected ten times or more. The chain joins TRBV7-3 to TRBJ2-2; 7 bases match TRBD2. The CDR3 contains 15 residues. The germline CDR1 and CDR2 sequences are SGHTA and FQGTGA. V lost 3 bases, J lost 4 bases, and 5 bases stayed unmatched. CDR3 in amino acids: CASSLGGLGTGELFF. CDR3 DNA: TGTGCCAGCAGCTTGGGAGGGCTTGGCACCGGGGAGCTGTTTTTT.

Note on this clonotype: This clone may be a read error of a much larger clone one base away. V is TRBV6-5 and J is TRBJ1-1, with no clear D. The CDR3 spans 12 residues. Germline CDR1 is MNHEY and CDR2 is SVGAGI. DNA for the CDR3: TGTACCAGCAGTTCCGTGAACACTGAAGCTTTCTTT. Protein: CTSSSVNTEAFF.

This clonotype was seen at least ten times. The CDR3 region has the DNA TGTGCCAGCAGCTTAGCGCTTGGGACAGGGTTCTCTGGGGCCAACGTCCTGACTTTC. Protein product: CASSLALGTGFSGANVLTF. The chain uses TRBV7-2 and TRBJ2-6; 9 nucleotides match TRBD1. The germline gives CDR1 SGHTA, CDR2 FQGNSA. Trimming removed 0 bases from V and 0 bases from J; junction bases left unmatched: 6. The CDR3 is 19 residues long.

This clonotype showed up just once. At one of its ends the junction is not consistent with the germline gene, which may arise from a read error. This rearrangement joins TRBV10-3 to TRBJ1-6, with unresolved D. The CDR3 consists of 14 residues. In germline, CDR1 is ENHRY, CDR2 SYGVKD. This CDR3 is CASSTVAGNSPLHF. DNA of the CDR3: TGTGCCAGCAGTACCGTGGCGGGGAATTCACCCCTCCACTTT.

This clonotype turned up a few times. The CDR3 here is CASSQGTSGQLFSTDTQYF. For the CDR3, the DNA is TGTGCCAGCAGCCAAGGGACTAGCGGCCAACTCTTTAGCACAGATACGCAGTATTTT. The chain has TRBV3-1 and TRBJ2-3; 10 bases align to TRBD2. The V gene end was trimmed by 1 base and the J gene end by 0 bases; junction bases not matched to a gene: 10. Germline V gives CDR1 LGHDT, CDR2 YNNKEL (reference sequence). The CDR3 has 19 residues.

The table lists this clonotype with a few counts. The V call is TRBV11-1, the J call TRBJ2-2, with TRBD2 matching 8 bases. Germline V gene data show CDR1 as SGHAT and CDR2 as FQDESV (reference sequence). The ends lost 5 bases at V and 2 bases at J; junction bases unmatched: 13. The CDR3 runs 18 residues. The CDR3 spells CASSQIPGLVFNTGELFF. The CDR3 nucleotides are TGTGCCAGCAGCCAGATACCGGGACTAGTTTTCAACACCGGGGAGCTGTTTTTT.

V usage is TRBV5-1 and J usage is TRBJ1-1; TRBD1 is a possible D gene (5 bases). Germline V gives CDR1 SGHRS, CDR2 YFSETQ. Trimming stripped 2 bases from V and 10 bases from J, with 15 bases between. This CDR3 region has 13 residues. The CDR3 nucleotides read TGCGCCAGCAGCTTCTTAGGGGACCGGGGAGCTTTCTTT. It translates to CASSFLGDRGAFF. The complete variable domain, with remaining parts taken from reference TRBV5-1 and TRBJ1-1, reads KAGVTQTPRYLIKTRGQQVTLSCSPISGHRSVSWYQQTPGQGLQFLFEYFSETQRNKGNFPGRFSGRQFSNSRSEMNVSTLELGDSALYLCASSFLGDRGAFFGQGTRLTVV.

A remark on this clonotype: Because the CDR3's place on the DNA is in doubt, the DNA is left out and the CDR3 is given as listed by TCRdb. This chain connects TRBV10-3 to TRBJ2-6; the table's D call TRBD2 went unverified against the DNA. The germline gives CDR1 ENHRY, CDR2 SYGVKD. From its first to its last residue, the CDR3 has 17 amino acids. CDR3 region: CAISDLGGSGANVLTFF.

V gene TRBV20-1 combines with J gene TRBJ2-3, with 11 bases identical to TRBD2. CDR1 DFQATT and CDR2 SNEGSKA come from the germline V gene (reference sequence). There are 17 residues in the CDR3. V gave up 0 bases and J gave up 7 bases; unmatched junction bases: 12. In nucleotides, the CDR3 is TGCAGTGCTAGAGATCCCCTCTTAGCGGGAGGGGAGTATACGCAGTATTTT. It codes for CSARDPLLAGGEYTQYF.

In this sample, this clonotype turned up many times. The rearrangement joins TRBV19 to TRBJ2-1, with 10 bases matching TRBD2. CDR1 is LNHDA, CDR2 SQIVND, per germline (reference sequence). Trimming removed 0 bases from V and 9 bases from J; junction bases left unmatched: 8. The CDR3 runs to 16 residues. The CDR3 spells CASSIDPSGSYGEQFF. CDR3 nucleotides: TGTGCCAGTAGTATAGACCCTAGCGGGAGTTACGGTGAGCAGTTCTTC.

In its sample, this clonotype was seen many times. The V gene is TRBV14, the J gene TRBJ1-2, with 7 bases fitting TRBD1. The CDR3 loop spans 16 amino acids. The V and J ends lost 1 base and 0 bases, in that order; junction bases with no gene match: 5. CDR1 is SGHDN and CDR2 is FVKESK in the germline V gene. In DNA, the CDR3 is TGTGCCAGCAGCCAAGCTAACAGGGGAACTAACTATGGCTACACCTTC. Its translation is CASSQANRGTNYGYTF.

This clonotype was seen at least ten times. The J gene is TRBJ1-1, the V gene TRBV2; D not resolved. In germline, CDR1 is SNHLY, CDR2 FYNNEI. The CDR3 sequence is 14 residues long. V gave up 3 bases and J gave up 1 base, with 9 bases separating them. The DNA of the CDR3 is TGTGCCAGCAGTGACTGGGTCCGGAACACTGAAGCTTTCTTT. Translating it yields CASSDWVRNTEAFF.

This clonotype was picked up many times. The chain employs TRBV10-2 and TRBJ2-7; TRBD2 matches 9 bases. Germline CDR1 WSHSY, CDR2 SAAADI. Germline trimming cut 7 bases from V and 2 bases from J; bases unmatched to any gene: 9. The CDR3 is 15 amino acids. The CDR3 loop reads CASTQAGGITYEQYF. CDR3 sequence (DNA): TGCGCCAGCACGCAAGCGGGAGGAATCACCTACGAGCAGTACTTC.

This clonotype was detected ten times or more. The chain uses TRBV6-5 and TRBJ1-4; D is undetermined. With 6 bases removed from V and 5 bases from J, the gap between germline ends came to 10 bases. The CDR3 consists of 13 residues. The germline V gene has CDR1 MNHEY and CDR2 SVGAGI. In DNA form, the CDR3 reads TGTGCCAGCAGCGCGGCCTCGAATGAAAAACTGTTTTTT. Translated, it gives CASSAASNEKLFF.

The chain is built from TRBV28 and TRBJ1-2; tentative D call: TRBD1 (6 bases). V dropped 2 bases and J dropped 5 bases, with 12 bases sitting between them. Per germline, CDR1 MDHEN and CDR2 SYDVKM. The CDR3 has 14 amino acids. CDR3 amino acids: CASSLEQGRYGYTF. The DNA for the CDR3 is TGTGCCAGCAGTTTAGAACAGGGACGGTATGGCTACACCTTC.

This clonotype was counted at least ten times. The chain combines TRBV5-1 with TRBJ2-2; possible D gene TRBD1, 6 bases. The CDR3 contains 13 residues. The germline V gene encodes CDR1 SGHRS and CDR2 YFSETQ. Trimming cost V 4 bases and J 6 bases, with 10 bases left between them. The CDR3 loop reads CASSRQEAGELFF. The DNA of the CDR3 is TGCGCCAGCAGCCGACAGGAGGCCGGGGAGCTGTTTTTT.

This clonotype was found many times. The chain recombines TRBV5-1 with TRBJ1-2; 7 bases agree with TRBD1. Trimming took 0 bases from V and 7 from J; bases not matched to a gene: 9. Per germline, CDR1 SGHRS and CDR2 YFSETQ. This CDR3 has 15 amino acids. CDR3: CASSLVVGGEGGYTF. The CDR3 nucleotides are TGCGCCAGCAGCTTGGTTGTAGGGGGCGAGGGTGGCTACACCTTC.

The chain couples TRBV7-2 to TRBJ1-2; D remains ambiguous. Germline loops: CDR1 SGHTA, CDR2 FQGNSA. The CDR3 spans 12 residues. The CDR3 sequence: CAVKGRYYGYTF. CDR3 coding DNA: TGTGCAGTGAAAGGCCGTTACTATGGCTACACCTTC.

This clonotype was detected many times. The chain employs TRBV12-3 or TRBV12-4 and TRBJ1-1, with D hard to call. Between the trimmed V and J ends, which lost 4 bases and 0 bases, there was a span of 9 bases. CDR3 length: 14 residues. The CDR3 DNA reads TGTGCCAGCAGTTCTCGGACGGTGAACACTGAAGCTTTCTTT. Amino acid sequence: CASSSRTVNTEAFF.

J is TRBJ1-2 and V is TRBV5-1; 8 nucleotides line up with TRBD1. The CDR3 consists of 14 residues. Germline loops: CDR1 SGHRS, CDR2 YFSETQ. J gave up 7 bases and V 4 bases, and 9 bases lay outside the gene matches. This CDR3 reads CASSPEGQGSGYTF. CDR3 DNA sequence: TGCGCCAGCAGCCCGGAAGGACAGGGCTCTGGCTACACCTTC.

As regards this clonotype: A much more abundant neighbour one base away suggests this may be a read error. V gene TRBV12-3 or TRBV12-4 combines with J gene TRBJ2-2; 9 bases are shared with TRBD1. This CDR3 region has 15 residues. The V and J ends lost 10 bases and 7 bases, in that order; junction bases with no gene match: 13. The CDR3 DNA follows: TGTGCCAACAGCCCGACAGGGGGAAGGAGCGGGGAGCTGTTTTTT. The encoded protein is CANSPTGGRSGELFF.

This clonotype has a handful of counts. This rearrangement joins TRBV15 to TRBJ1-6; tentatively, D is TRBD1 (5 bases). Germline V gene data show CDR1 as LNHNV and CDR2 as YYDKDF (reference sequence). The CDR3 contains 17 residues. V was cut by 0 bases and J by 2 bases, with 11 bases left in between. CDR3 DNA sequence: TGTGCCACCAGCAGAGAAAAGGGGTCGACCTATAATTCACCCCTCCACTTT. Translated, it gives CATSREKGSTYNSPLHF.

This chain joins TRBV11-2 and TRBJ2-3; 8 nucleotides align to TRBD1. The CDR3 contains 15 residues. Looked up from germline, CDR1 is SGHAT and CDR2 is FQNNGV. J lost 1 base, V lost 4 bases, and 4 bases had no gene match. The CDR3 coding sequence is TGTGCCAGCAGCTCTCAGGGGGCGGGCACAGATACGCAGTATTTT. Translation: CASSSQGAGTDTQYF.

Many counts were recorded for this clonotype. The J gene is TRBJ2-4, the V gene TRBV29-1; D ambiguous. Germline-derived CDR1 and CDR2 are SQVTM and ANQGSEA. Trimming pared 4 bases from V and 0 bases from J, leaving 10 bases between. The CDR3 extends over 14 amino acids. The chain's CDR3 is CSVVEALAKNIQYF. As DNA, the CDR3 is TGCAGCGTTGTCGAGGCCCTAGCCAAAAACATTCAGTACTTC.

This clonotype was detected ten times or more. The gene calls are TRBV9 and TRBJ2-3, with TRBD1 as a possible D gene (5 bases). Looked up from germline, CDR1 is SGDLS and CDR2 is YYNGEE. V was shortened by 4 bases and J by 0 bases, with 12 bases between the two germline ends. This CDR3 region has 15 residues. This CDR3 reads CASSPRTMSTDTQYF. CDR3 sequence (DNA): TGTGCCAGCAGCCCTCGGACAATGAGCACAGATACGCAGTATTTT.

This clonotype was recorded a few times. This may be a read error: a much more frequent sequence differs by one nucleotide. V and J are TRBV9 and TRBJ2-2; maybe TRBD2 (6 bases). The CDR3 is 12 amino acids. Per germline, CDR1 SGDLS and CDR2 YYNGEE. The chain's CDR3 is CASSVVGGEPFF. The CDR3 region has the DNA TGTGCCAGCAGCGTAGTAGGCGGGGAGCCGTTTTTT.

This clonotype has more than one count but fewer than ten. A read error may produce the germline difference seen at one junction end. The chain carries TRBV6-1 and TRBJ1-1, with D unclear. Per the germline V gene, CDR1 is MNHNS and CDR2 is SASEGT. The CDR3 length is 15 residues. CDR3 sequence: CASSGSRLGAREAFF. The CDR3 DNA is TGTGCCAGTAGTGGAAGTCGGTTAGGCGCCCGTGAAGCTTTCTTT.